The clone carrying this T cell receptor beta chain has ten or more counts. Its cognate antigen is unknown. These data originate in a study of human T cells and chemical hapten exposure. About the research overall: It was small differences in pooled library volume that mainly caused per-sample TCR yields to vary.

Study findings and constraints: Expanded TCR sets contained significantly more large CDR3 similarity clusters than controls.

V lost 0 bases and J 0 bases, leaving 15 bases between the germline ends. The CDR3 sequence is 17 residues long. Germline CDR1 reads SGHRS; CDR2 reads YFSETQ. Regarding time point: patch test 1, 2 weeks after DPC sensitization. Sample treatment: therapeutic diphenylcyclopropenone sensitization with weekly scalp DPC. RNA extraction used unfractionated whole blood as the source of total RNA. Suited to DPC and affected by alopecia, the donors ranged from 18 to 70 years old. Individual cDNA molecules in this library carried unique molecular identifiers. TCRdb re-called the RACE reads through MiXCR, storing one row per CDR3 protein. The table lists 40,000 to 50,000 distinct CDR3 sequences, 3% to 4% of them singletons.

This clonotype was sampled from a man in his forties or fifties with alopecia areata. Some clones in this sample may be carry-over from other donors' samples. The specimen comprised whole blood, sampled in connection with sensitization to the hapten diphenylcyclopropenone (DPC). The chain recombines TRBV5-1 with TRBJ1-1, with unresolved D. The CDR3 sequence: CASSLEAVGGMNTEAFF. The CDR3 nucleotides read TGCGCCAGCAGCTTGGAAGCCGTCGGAGGGATGAACACTGAAGCTTTCTTT.